This T cell receptor (beta chain) was identified in a study of CD8 T cells in Susac syndrome. General study points: Detection of Susac-specific public clones gave approximately 16 in total CD8+ repertoires and about 5 in CD8+ TEMRA repertoires.

Diagnostic criteria for definite or probable disease, in their recently defined form, were met by the patients with Susac syndrome. V was clipped by 3 bases and J by 9 bases, with 10 bases between them. The CDR3 has 12 amino acids. The V gene's germline CDR1 is MDHEN and CDR2 SYDVKM. As concerns this clonotype: What it binds is not known.

The RNA input was roughly 0.45 to 1 ug, and it was reverse transcribed with random hexamers. TCRdb re-derived calls from the immunoSEQ multiplex PCR reads in MiXCR, one entry per CDR3 protein. The table shows around 170,000 distinct CDR3 sequences, with approximately 95% occurring only once. This rearrangement joins TRBV28 to TRBJ2-3; D call uncertain. Sequencing used CD8+ T cells from PBMCs. The receptor's source is a human donor with Susac syndrome. The CDR3 sequence is CASSFSQITQYF. The CDR3 DNA is TGTGCCAGCAGTTTTTCACAGATCACGCAGTATTTT.